Each of the 9 T cell receptor beta chains below was sequenced from the same sample in a study of shared clonotypes between healthy human individuals. Clones were sequenced by immunoSEQ multiplex PCR, and TCRdb holds only the in-frame ones, with some missing. The table has about 820,000 clones, more than 85% seen once. CD45RO-negative cells were positively selected for CCR7, leaving out terminally differentiated effector memory CD45RA+ cells. Specimen: naive CD8+ T cells sorted from blood. The source is a man aged 25 to 40 in good health.

Details on this clone: At the DNA level, this CDR3 is encoded by other sequences in the same sample as well. The chain recombines TRBV2 with TRBJ1-2; weak D call: TRBD1 (5 bases). The CDR3 loop spans 11 amino acids. Germline V CDR1 and CDR2: SNHLY, FYNNEI. V was trimmed by 6 bases and J by 8 bases, leaving 10 bases between them. CDR3 residues: CASRGPYGYTF. The CDR3 DNA follows: TGTGCCAGCAGGGGACCTTACGGCTACACCTTC.

This sequence joins TRBV27 and TRBJ2-7, with 7 bases lining up with TRBD2. The CDR3 totals 14 residues. With V trimmed by 5 bases and J by 2 bases, 6 bases remained unmatched. CDR1 and CDR2 from the germline V gene are MNHEY and SMNVEV (reference sequence). For the CDR3, the DNA is TGTGCCAGCAGTAGACTAGCTTTCCCCTACGAGCAGTACTTC. This codes for CASSRLAFPYEQYF.

Details on this clone: Distinct nucleotide sequences in the sample also encode this CDR3. The V call is TRBV27, the J call TRBJ2-7; the match to TRBD2 covers 10 bases. Germline values: CDR1 MNHEY, CDR2 SMNVEV (reference sequence). After removal of 2 bases from V and 6 bases from J, the junction contained 4 bases not matched to a gene. The CDR3 contains 14 residues. CDR3 nucleotides: TGTGCCAGCAGTTTAAGTAGCGGGAGGCGCGAGCAGTACTTC. Protein: CASSLSSGRREQYF.

The chain is built from TRBV5-1 and TRBJ2-1, with 13 bases that match TRBD2. The J segment lost 0 bases and the V segment lost 4 bases, leaving 4 bases of the junction unmatched. Germline CDR1 and CDR2: SGHRS and YFSETQ. The CDR3 contains 17 residues. In nucleotides, the CDR3 is TGCGCCAGCAGCGAAGGGACTAGCGGGATCTCCTACAATGAGCAGTTCTTC. The encoded protein is CASSEGTSGISYNEQFF.

The chain combines TRBV11-2 with TRBJ2-1, with no clear D. There are 14 residues in the CDR3. V was pared by 4 bases and J by 4 bases, with 11 bases between. Per germline, CDR1 SGHAT and CDR2 FQNNGV. The CDR3 DNA reads TGTGCCAGCAGCTCCCCCGGGCAGTACAATGAGCAGTTCTTC. Amino acid sequence: CASSSPGQYNEQFF.

J is TRBJ1-4 and V is TRBV7-9; TRBD1 aligns across 8 bases. CDR3 length equals 15 residues. Looked up from germline, CDR1 is SEHNR and CDR2 is FQNEAQ (reference sequence). V was clipped by 2 bases and J by 8 bases; unmatched bases: 7. The chain's CDR3 is CASSLSMDRAEKLFF. DNA of the CDR3: TGTGCCAGCAGCTTAAGCATGGACAGGGCCGAAAAACTGTTTTTT.

The chain links TRBV5-5 to TRBJ2-2; D is unclear. The CDR3 has 13 residues. V lost 1 base and J 3 bases, leaving 4 bases between the germline ends. Germline-derived CDR1 and CDR2 are SGHKS and YYEKEE (reference sequence). In DNA, the CDR3 is TGTGCCAGCAGCTTGAGGGACACCGGGGAGCTGTTTTTT. This codes for CASSLRDTGELFF.

V gene TRBV2 combines with J gene TRBJ2-3; 8 bases map to TRBD2. The CDR3 contains 13 residues. CDR1 SNHLY and CDR2 FYNNEI come from the germline V gene. Trimming took 9 bases from V and 2 from J; bases not matched to a gene: 4. The DNA of the CDR3 is TGTGCCAGTATAGCGGGGCCCACAGATACGCAGTATTTT. This sequence encodes CASIAGPTDTQYF. Together with reference TRBV2 and TRBJ2-3, the CDR3 gives the full variable domain: EPEVTQTPSHQVTQMGQEVILRCVPISNHLYFYWYRQILGQKVEFLVSFYNNEISEKSEIFDDQFSVERPDGSNFTLKIRSTKLEDSAMYFCASIAGPTDTQYFGPGTRLTVL.

The rearrangement joins TRBV19 to TRBJ2-7; 7 positions agree with TRBD1. This CDR3 spans 13 amino acids. The germline CDR1 and CDR2 sequences are LNHDA and SQIVND (reference sequence). Trimming cost V 1 base and J 9 bases; bases outside gene matches: 6. In DNA form, the CDR3 reads TGTGCCAGTAGTATAGGAGGACAGGATGGGCAGTACTTC. It translates to CASSIGGQDGQYF.